Below are 19 T cell receptor beta chains sequenced from a single sample in a study of T cells in Graves' hyperthyroidism and ophthalmopathy. Template material for amplifying TCR beta CDR3 regions consisted of RNA transcripts. TCR CDR3 regions were first amplified by RT-PCR with HTBI primers. TCRdb reprocessed the multiplex PCR reads with MiXCR, giving one entry per CDR3 protein. Among about 250,000 distinct CDR3 sequences listed, around 22% were seen once. The sample taken for sequencing was blood. All receptors derive from a young man with Graves' ophthalmopathy.

This clonotype was detected a few times. V is TRBV6-9 and J is TRBJ1-5; possibly TRBD1 for D (5 bases). With 6 bases removed from V and 0 bases from J, the gap between germline ends came to 12 bases. The germline CDR1 and CDR2 sequences are MNHGY and SVAAGI. This CDR3 is built from 15 residues. CDR3 sequence reads: CASSFLRGSNQPQHF. The CDR3 coding sequence is TGTGCCAGCAGCTTCCTTAGGGGTAGCAATCAGCCCCAGCATTTT.

The table lists this clonotype with a few counts. The genes are TRBV5-1 and TRBJ2-4; D gene uncertain. This CDR3 is 13 amino acids long. Looked up from germline, CDR1 is SGHRS and CDR2 is YFSETQ. Trimming took off 1 base at V and 8 bases at J, with 10 bases between the two ends. CDR3 protein: CASSLLSWDIQYF. The CDR3 DNA sequence: TGCGCCAGCAGCTTGCTATCGTGGGACATTCAGTACTTC. Full variable domain (remainder filled in from reference TRBV5-1 and TRBJ2-4): KAGVTQTPRYLIKTRGQQVTLSCSPISGHRSVSWYQQTPGQGLQFLFEYFSETQRNKGNFPGRFSGRQFSNSRSEMNVSTLELGDSALYLCASSLLSWDIQYFGAGTRLSVL.

This clonotype was observed a few times. The genes are TRBV6-1 and TRBJ2-1; 9 nucleotides agree with TRBD1. V dropped 6 bases and J dropped 1; count of bases not matched to a gene: 4. The CDR3 loop spans 15 amino acids. Per the germline V gene, CDR1 is MNHNS and CDR2 is SASEGT. CDR3 amino acids: CASREQGASYNEQFF. In DNA, the CDR3 is TGTGCCAGCAGAGAACAGGGGGCGTCCTACAATGAGCAGTTCTTC.

The chain is built from TRBV6-6 and TRBJ2-7, with TRBD1 identical over 10 bases. The length of the CDR3 is 16 residues. The V gene's germline CDR1 is MNHNY and CDR2 SVGAGI (reference sequence). V trimming: 2 bases; J trimming: 2 bases; junction bases outside the gene matches: 6. CDR3: CASSYTGTGVTYEQYF. DNA for the CDR3: TGTGCCAGCAGTTACACCGGGACAGGGGTCACCTACGAGCAGTACTTC.

This clonotype appeared a few times. This sequence joins TRBV3-1 and TRBJ1-3; TRBD1 aligns across 9 bases. The J segment lost 5 bases and the V segment lost 2 bases, leaving 4 bases of the junction unmatched. Germline V lookup: CDR1 LGHDT, CDR2 YNNKEL (reference sequence). This CDR3 contains 15 residues. Here the CDR3 DNA reads TGTGCCAGCAGCCAAACCGGACAGGGGAGAAACACCATATATTTT. It specifies CASSQTGQGRNTIYF. Full variable domain (missing parts from reference TRBV3-1 and TRBJ1-3): DTAVSQTPKYLVTQMGNDKSIKCEQNLGHDTMYWYKQDSKKFLKIMFSYNNKELIINETVPNRFSPKSPDKAHLNLHINSLELGDSAVYFCASSQTGQGRNTIYFGEGSWLTVV.

This clonotype was seen repeatedly, ten times or more. The chain couples TRBV5-1 to TRBJ1-1; 7 positions match TRBD1. Germline lookup yields CDR1 SGHRS and CDR2 YFSETQ. V dropped 4 bases and J dropped 0; count of bases not matched to a gene: 9. This CDR3 comprises 16 residues. The CDR3 loop is CASSLGGTAMNTEAFF. The DNA for the CDR3 is TGCGCCAGCAGCCTGGGAGGGACAGCGATGAACACTGAAGCTTTCTTT.

In this sample, this clonotype turned up a few times. The chain couples TRBV9 to TRBJ2-7; perhaps D is TRBD1 or TRBD2 (5 bases each). Germline CDR1 SGDLS, CDR2 YYNGEE. The CDR3 loop spans 14 amino acids. The V and J ends lost 4 bases and 3 bases respectively, with 14 bases between them. As DNA, the CDR3 is TGTGCCAGCAGCCAAGGGGTGGGACGCTACGAGCAGTACTTC. Translated, it gives CASSQGVGRYEQYF.

V is TRBV20-1 and J is TRBJ1-2; D possibly corresponds to TRBD1 (6 bases). From germline, CDR1 is DFQATT and CDR2 SNEGSKA (reference sequence). This CDR3 has 14 residues. Trimming left V 3 bases short and J 8 bases short, with 19 bases between. CDR3 bases: TGCAGTGCTAGCGAGGGCAGGGGAGTAACGGGCTACACCTTC. It specifies CSASEGRGVTGYTF.

This chain links TRBV12-3 or TRBV12-4 with TRBJ2-1; TRBD1 matches 7 bases. Losses at the gene ends were 4 bases for V and 4 bases for J; bases not matched to a gene: 10. The CDR3 has 16 amino acids. The CDR3 here is CASSSTGTVLYNEQFF. DNA for the CDR3: TGTGCCAGCAGTTCCACCGGGACAGTTTTATACAATGAGCAGTTCTTC.

This clonotype was detected a few times. The V gene is TRBV28, the J gene TRBJ1-3; D not certain. The CDR3 extends over 14 amino acids. Trimming took 2 bases from V and 0 from J, leaving 5 bases between them. The germline CDR1 and CDR2 sequences are MDHEN and SYDVKM. The CDR3 DNA is TGTGCCAGCAGTTTACTAAACTCTGGAAACACCATATATTTT. It is translated as CASSLLNSGNTIYF.

As to this clonotype: One end of the junction fails to match germline, which may point to a read error. The chain uses TRBV20-1 and TRBJ2-1; no clear D gene. The CDR3 consists of 13 residues. Germline V gene sequence: CDR1 DFQATT, CDR2 SNEGSKA (reference sequence). CDR3 residues: CNAHPDQLNEQFF. The CDR3 DNA sequence: TGCAATGCTCACCCAGACCAACTTAATGAGCAGTTCTTC.

There are many counts of this clonotype. The chain joins TRBV7-2 to TRBJ2-7, with D perhaps matching TRBD2 (6 bases). Trimming took 5 bases from V and 9 from J, leaving 23 bases between them. Germline V gene sequence: CDR1 SGHTA, CDR2 FQGNSA. The CDR3 runs to 15 residues. DNA for the CDR3: TGTGCCAGCAGCCCGCAGAAAGGGACTTACTATGGGCAGTACTTC. Translation gives CASSPQKGTYYGQYF.

The chain combines TRBV20-1 with TRBJ2-7; D is unresolved. This CDR3 is built from 13 residues. In germline, CDR1 is DFQATT, CDR2 SNEGSKA (reference sequence). V was shortened by 8 bases and J by 2 bases, with 16 bases between the two germline ends. The CDR3 protein is CSIRQARTYEQYF. The CDR3 DNA reads TGCAGTATTCGGCAGGCAAGGACCTACGAGCAGTACTTC.

This clonotype was recorded a few times. This chain uses TRBV7-9 with TRBJ1-2, with 7 bases identical to TRBD1. The CDR3 has 18 residues. Germline V gene data show CDR1 as SEHNR and CDR2 as FQNEAQ (reference sequence). The V and J ends lost 5 bases and 5 bases, in that order; junction bases with no gene match: 20. CDR3 loop: CASSAAELGDRDVYGYTF. The CDR3 nucleotides are TGTGCCAGCAGCGCAGCTGAACTGGGCGACAGGGATGTTTATGGCTACACCTTC.

Many counts were recorded for this clonotype. V gene TRBV5-1 combines with J gene TRBJ1-5; D unresolved. V gave up 0 bases and J gave up 2 bases, with 9 bases separating them. There are 15 residues in the CDR3. Germline V gene sequence: CDR1 SGHRS, CDR2 YFSETQ. CDR3 region: CASSLEPGGNQPQHF. As DNA, the CDR3 is TGCGCCAGCAGCTTGGAACCCGGAGGCAATCAGCCCCAGCATTTT.

This clonotype has more than one count but fewer than ten. The chain joins TRBV20-1 to TRBJ2-3; D gene unclear. Trimming removed 3 bases from V and 2 bases from J, with 12 bases in between. The CDR3 runs 14 residues. Germline V gene sequence: CDR1 DFQATT, CDR2 SNEGSKA (reference sequence). The CDR3 spells CSASTDGDTDTQYF. The CDR3 DNA follows: TGCAGTGCTAGCACCGACGGAGACACAGATACGCAGTATTTT.

This chain connects TRBV27 to TRBJ2-1, with D possibly TRBD2 on 6 matching bases. The germline V and J ends were trimmed by 0 bases and 3 bases, with 18 bases remaining between them. The CDR3 runs 18 residues. CDR1 is MNHEY, CDR2 SMNVEV, per germline (reference sequence). Here the CDR3 reads CASSLSPSTSGFYNEQFF. The CDR3 coding sequence is TGTGCCAGCAGTTTATCCCCGTCGACTAGTGGATTCTACAATGAGCAGTTCTTC.

The V gene is TRBV5-1, the J gene TRBJ2-7; TRBD1 matches 7 bases. V was pared by 2 bases and J by 1 base, with 3 bases of the junction left unmatched. This CDR3 is 14 amino acids long. In germline, CDR1 is SGHRS, CDR2 YFSETQ. CDR3 residues: CASSFRGQSYEQYF. CDR3 in DNA: TGCGCCAGCAGCTTTCGGGGACAGTCCTACGAGCAGTACTTC.

The chain uses TRBV5-1 and TRBJ2-1, with 7 bases identical to TRBD2. With 5 bases clipped from V and 3 bases from J, the junction kept 2 bases outside the gene matches. Germline values: CDR1 SGHRS, CDR2 YFSETQ. This CDR3 comprises 13 residues. The CDR3 is CASRASGYNEQFF. The CDR3 DNA sequence: TGCGCCAGCAGGGCTAGCGGCTACAATGAGCAGTTCTTC.